These 25 T cell receptor beta chains share one sample of origin, sequenced in a study of T cell clones after liver transplantation. Assay used: immunoSEQ multiplex PCR; TCRdb lists only in-frame clones, some missing. The sample lists tens of thousands of clones, under 90% occurring once. Sequencing used CD4+ T cells from blood, obtained around 50 months after liver transplant. These receptors were collected from a human patient who received a liver transplant. These T cells may partly come from the graft donor.

The V gene is TRBV5-1, the J gene TRBJ2-3, with 10 bases that match TRBD2. V was pared by 5 bases and J by 2 bases, with 8 bases of the junction left unmatched. CDR3 length: 16 residues. Germline CDR1 is SGHRS and CDR2 is YFSETQ. The DNA for the CDR3 is TGCGCCAGCAGACCGGGACTAGCGATCCTCACAGATACGCAGTATTTT. This sequence encodes CASRPGLAILTDTQYF.

This chain uses TRBV2 with TRBJ1-1; D may be TRBD1 (5 bases). Deletions cut 3 bases from V and 11 bases from J, with 10 bases between. The germline gives CDR1 SNHLY, CDR2 FYNNEI. The CDR3 length is 11 residues. The CDR3 loop is CASSDEGSAFF. The CDR3 bases are TGTGCCAGCAGTGATGAGGGGTCGGCTTTCTTT.

This chain connects TRBV6-5 to TRBJ2-7, with unresolved D. Germline-derived CDR1 and CDR2 are MNHEY and SVGAGI. Trimming removed 5 bases at V and 6 bases at J, with 8 bases between. This CDR3 is 11 amino acids long. The CDR3 DNA is TGTGCCAGCAGTGAATGGGTCGAGCAGTACTTC. Translated, it gives CASSEWVEQYF.

V and J are TRBV9 and TRBJ2-6; D is possibly TRBD1 (6 bases). CDR1 is SGDLS, CDR2 YYNGEE, per germline. CDR3 length: 15 residues. Deletions cut 4 bases from V and 4 bases from J, with 12 bases between. The CDR3 nucleotides are TGTGCCAGCAGCCTGCAGGGGCTCGGGGCCAACGTCCTGACTTTC. This gives the protein CASSLQGLGANVLTF.

V and J are TRBV7-3 and TRBJ2-1, with 9 bases that match TRBD2. The CDR3 is made up of 18 amino acids. J gave up 2 bases and V 1 base, and 9 bases lay outside the gene matches. Germline loops: CDR1 SGHTA, CDR2 FQGTGA. CDR3 amino acids: CASSLIGRLAGTYNEQFF. CDR3 nucleotide sequence: TGTGCCAGCAGCTTAATAGGGCGGCTAGCGGGAACCTACAATGAGCAGTTCTTC.

The rearrangement uses TRBV7-3 and TRBJ2-3, with TRBD2 as a possible D gene (6 bases). Trimming shortened V by 2 bases and J by 5 bases, and 14 bases separated the two germline ends. Per the germline V gene, CDR1 is SGHTA and CDR2 is FQGTGA. This CDR3 spans 15 amino acids. The CDR3 DNA reads as TGTGCCAGCAGCTTAGGCGGGGATAAAGGAGATACGCAGTATTTT. Translation: CASSLGGDKGDTQYF. The full variable domain, its missing parts supplied by reference TRBV7-3 and TRBJ2-3, is GAGVSQTPSNKVTEKGKYVELRCDPISGHTALYWYRQSLGQGPEFLIYFQGTGAADDSGLPNDRFFAVRPEGSVSTLKIQRTERGDSAVYLCASSLGGDKGDTQYFGPGTRLTVL.

V gene TRBV21-1 combines with J gene TRBJ1-1; the DNA was not compared with TRBD1, the D call given in the table. TRBV21-1 is a documented pseudogene. The CDR3 totals 16 residues. CDR3 sequence: CASSKVGRPMNTEAFF. The CDR3 coding sequence is TGTGCCAGCAGCAAAGTGGGCAGGCCCATGAACACTGAAGCTTTCTTT.

This chain links TRBV19 with TRBJ1-5; D gene unclear. The CDR3 length is 15 residues. The V end lost 7 bases, the J end lost 4 bases, and 17 bases lay between the germline ends. Germline V CDR1 and CDR2: LNHDA, SQIVND (reference sequence). The CDR3 region is CASKMGAGANQPQHF. The CDR3 nucleotides are TGTGCCAGTAAAATGGGCGCAGGAGCAAATCAGCCCCAGCATTTT.

This chain uses TRBV5-6 with TRBJ2-5; perhaps TRBD2 as D (6 bases). CDR1 is SGHDT, CDR2 YYEEEE, per germline. The CDR3 has 14 residues. V lost 4 bases to trimming and J lost 1 base, with 11 bases between them. The CDR3 coding sequence is TGTGCCAGCAGCCTCTTAGCGGCCCAAGAGACCCAGTACTTC. Translating gives CASSLLAAQETQYF.

This chain joins TRBV28 and TRBJ2-7; TRBD1 matches at 11 bases. This CDR3 region has 15 residues. The V and J ends lost 6 bases and 3 bases, in that order; junction bases with no gene match: 7. Per the germline V gene, CDR1 is MDHEN and CDR2 is SYDVKM. The CDR3 sequence is CASSPGTGGIYEQYF. In DNA form, the CDR3 reads TGTGCCAGCAGCCCGGGGACAGGGGGTATCTACGAGCAGTACTTC. The full variable domain, completed using reference TRBV28 and TRBJ2-7, is DVKVTQSSRYLVKRTGEKVFLECVQDMDHENMFWYRQDPGLGLRLIYFSYDVKMKEKGDIPEGYSVSREKKERFSLILESASTNQTSMYLCASSPGTGGIYEQYFGPGTRLTVT.

This chain uses TRBV4-2 with TRBJ2-5, with unresolved D. The germline gives CDR1 LGHNA, CDR2 YNFKEQ. With 0 bases removed from V and 5 bases from J, the gap between germline ends came to 10 bases. The length of the CDR3 is 14 residues. CDR3 residues: CASSQDGRRETQYF. Here the CDR3 DNA reads TGTGCCAGCAGCCAAGACGGCAGGCGGGAGACCCAGTACTTC.

J is TRBJ1-5 and V is TRBV28; TRBD1 might be the D (5 bases). Germline CDR1 is MDHEN and CDR2 is SYDVKM. Trimming stripped 6 bases from V and 11 bases from J, with 17 bases between. The length of the CDR3 is 13 residues. The CDR3 DNA reads as TGTGCCAGCAGACAACCCCCGGGACGGGCCCAGCATTTT. Protein: CASRQPPGRAQHF.

J is TRBJ2-1 and V is TRBV2; no firm D call. V lost 3 bases, J lost 5 bases, and 5 bases lay in between. CDR1 and CDR2 from the germline V gene are SNHLY and FYNNEI. CDR3 length: 12 amino acids. CDR3 bases: TGTGCCAGCAGTGATCAGAACAATGAGCAGTTCTTC. Residues: CASSDQNNEQFF.

This chain uses TRBV30 with TRBJ2-1, with TRBD1 identical over 10 bases. Germline V gives CDR1 GTSNPN, CDR2 SVGIG (reference sequence). This CDR3 is 14 amino acids long. V shed 8 bases, J shed 1 base, and the junction held 5 bases outside the gene matches. The CDR3 spells CAQDRGLSYNEQFF. The CDR3 bases are TGTGCCCAAGACAGGGGGCTATCCTACAATGAGCAGTTCTTC.

CDR3 DNA: TGTGCCAGCAGCCGAGGGGCCTCTAGTGGCTACACCTTC. It yields the protein CASSRGASSGYTF. The J gene is TRBJ1-2, the V gene TRBV7-9; weak D call: TRBD1 (5 bases). Trimming cost V 5 bases and J 7 bases, with 14 bases left between them. The CDR3 has 13 residues. Germline CDR1 SEHNR, CDR2 FQNEAQ (reference sequence).

This clone was seen a single time. This chain connects TRBV29-1 to TRBJ1-2; D unclear. The CDR3 runs 11 residues. Germline CDR1 and CDR2: SQVTM and ANQGSEA. V lost 8 bases and J 4 bases, leaving 11 bases between the germline ends. The CDR3 nucleotides are TGCAGCTGTTTCTACTCCTATGGCTACACCTTC. Amino acids: CSCFYSYGYTF.

CDR3 in DNA: TGTGCCAGCAGCTTGTTCCCGCGGGAGGAGGGCTATGGCTACACCTTC. Translation: CASSLFPREEGYGYTF. This chain links TRBV5-6 with TRBJ1-2; D remains ambiguous. Germline V gene lookup returns CDR1 SGHDT and CDR2 YYEEEE. Deletions cut 1 base from V and 4 bases from J, with 17 bases between. The length of the CDR3 is 16 residues.

CDR3 loop: CASTHRGHSTDTQYF. The CDR3 DNA reads as TGTGCCAGCACCCACCGTGGGCATAGCACAGATACGCAGTATTTT. The chain joins TRBV5-8 to TRBJ2-3; D gene ambiguous. The CDR3 spans 15 residues. V lost 6 bases, J lost 0 bases, and 14 bases lay in between. CDR1 is SGHTS, CDR2 YDEGEE, per germline.

This sequence joins TRBV5-4 and TRBJ2-2; 10 positions agree with TRBD2. This CDR3 spans 15 amino acids. Germline CDR1 and CDR2: SGHNT and YYREEE (reference sequence). The ends lost 3 bases at V and 5 bases at J; junction bases unmatched: 4. This CDR3 reads CASSSLAGGTGELFF. For the CDR3, the DNA is TGTGCCAGCAGCTCCTTAGCGGGGGGAACCGGGGAGCTGTTTTTT.

This chain links TRBV14 with TRBJ2-7; 9 positions match TRBD1. J lost 2 bases, V lost 4 bases, and 3 bases had no gene match. The CDR3 spans 14 residues. Germline CDR1 and CDR2: SGHDN and FVKESK. The CDR3 loop reads CASSRGQGTYEQYF. Written as DNA, the CDR3 is TGTGCCAGCAGCCGCGGACAGGGGACCTACGAGCAGTACTTC.

This chain connects TRBV5-1 to TRBJ1-1; D is possibly TRBD1 (6 bases). The V and J ends lost 0 bases and 8 bases respectively, with 17 bases between them. In germline, CDR1 is SGHRS, CDR2 YFSETQ. This CDR3 is 15 amino acids long. The DNA of the CDR3 is TGCGCCAGCAGCTTGGTTCCGGGACACCGTACCGAAGCTTTCTTT. This codes for CASSLVPGHRTEAFF.

The V call is TRBV7-3, the J call TRBJ1-2, with TRBD1 as a possible D gene (5 bases). The CDR3 extends over 12 amino acids. The ends were cut back, 4 bases at V and 2 bases at J, with 5 bases in the middle. Germline CDR1 is SGHTA and CDR2 is FQGTGA. The CDR3 loop reads CASSWDNYGYTF. In nucleotides, the CDR3 is TGTGCCAGCAGCTGGGACAACTATGGCTACACCTTC.

This clone was seen a single time. This chain connects TRBV28 to TRBJ2-5; D perhaps matches TRBD1 (6 bases). The germline V gene encodes CDR1 MDHEN and CDR2 SYDVKM. Trimming shortened V by 5 bases and J by 4 bases, and 17 bases separated the two germline ends. There are 15 residues in the CDR3. CDR3 bases: TGTGCCAGCAGTCTGTCAGGGGTAACACCAGAGACCCAGTACTTC. Protein product: CASSLSGVTPETQYF.

J is TRBJ2-3 and V is TRBV5-1; a weak D match, TRBD2 (6 bases). CDR1 is SGHRS and CDR2 is YFSETQ in the germline V gene. The V and J ends lost 0 bases and 3 bases respectively, with 11 bases between them. This CDR3 region has 15 residues. In DNA form, the CDR3 reads TGCGCCAGCAGCTTGGCGGGAGTAGTAACAGATACGCAGTATTTT. Protein product: CASSLAGVVTDTQYF.

This chain joins TRBV4-2 and TRBJ2-3, with 7 bases fitting TRBD2. The CDR3 runs to 15 residues. Losses at the gene ends were 0 bases for V and 5 bases for J; bases not matched to a gene: 5. Germline V gene data show CDR1 as LGHNA and CDR2 as YNFKEQ. DNA for the CDR3: TGTGCCAGCAGCCAAGATGGGGCGGGAGTAGATACGCAGTATTTT. Protein: CASSQDGAGVDTQYF.